The 6 T cell receptor beta chains given below trace back to one sample, sequenced in a study of high-grade serous ovarian cancer treatment subgroups. Tumor samples were taken before definitive surgery or chemotherapy. Produced via immunoSEQ multiplex PCR; TCRdb's table is partial and in-frame only. Of about 40,000 clones listed, about 79% are singletons. The sequencing sample was made of tumor tissue. The source is a human donor with high-grade serous ovarian cancer.

This clone is a singleton in its sample. This chain connects TRBV11-2 to TRBJ2-7; TRBD2 aligns across 9 bases. The CDR3 length is 15 residues. CDR1 SGHAT and CDR2 FQNNGV come from the germline V gene. The trim removed 1 base at V and 7 bases at J, leaving 8 bases unmatched. CDR3 amino acids: CASSLGPSSGREQYF. The CDR3 coding sequence is TGTGCCAGCAGCTTAGGCCCGAGTAGCGGGAGAGAGCAGTACTTC.

The chain's CDR3 is CASSRQFPNEKLFF. The CDR3 coding sequence is TGTGCCAGCAGTCGACAGTTCCCTAATGAAAAACTGTTTTTT. The chain links TRBV6-5 to TRBJ1-4; a possible D gene is TRBD1 (5 bases). Per the germline V gene, CDR1 is MNHEY and CDR2 is SVGAGI. V was trimmed by 5 bases and J by 3 bases, leaving 10 bases between them. CDR3 size: 14 residues.

The chain has TRBV12-2 and TRBJ2-7; TRBD2, the table's D call, was not compared with the DNA. TRBV12-2 is marked as a pseudogene. The CDR3 is 17 amino acids. CDR3 region: CASRLTSGRALSYEQYF. The CDR3 region has the DNA TGTGCAAGTCGCTTGACTAGCGGGAGGGCCCTCTCCTACGAGCAGTACTTC.

The CDR3 DNA reads as TGTGCCAGCAGCTTTCTAGGGGCGTTCGGGGAAAAACTGTTTTTT. Protein sequence: CASSFLGAFGEKLFF. This rearrangement joins TRBV7-8 to TRBJ1-4; TRBD1 is a possible D gene (5 bases). The CDR3 has 15 residues. V was shortened by 3 bases and J by 8 bases, with 16 bases between the two germline ends. Germline V CDR1 and CDR2: SGHVS, FQNEAQ.

This chain joins TRBV6-1 and TRBJ1-2, with D perhaps TRBD1 (6 bases). V was clipped by 8 bases and J by 5 bases, with 18 bases between them. Germline V gives CDR1 MNHNS, CDR2 SASEGT. The CDR3 totals 14 residues. The CDR3 protein is CASAANTGRYGYTF. The CDR3 nucleotides read TGTGCCAGCGCCGCTAACACAGGGAGGTATGGCTACACCTTC.

V usage is TRBV28 and J usage is TRBJ1-2; D ambiguous. In germline, CDR1 is MDHEN, CDR2 SYDVKM. The V and J ends lost 6 bases and 2 bases respectively, with 7 bases between them. The CDR3 sequence is 12 residues long. The CDR3 nucleotides are TGTGCCAGCAGCTCATCAAACTATGGCTACACCTTC. Encoded protein: CASSSSNYGYTF.